This TCR beta chain stems from a study of CD8 T cells in ankylosing spondylitis. Study-level points and caveats: Ankylosing spondylitis blood seemed to carry a telltale TCR beta motif made of roughly eight highly homologous variants.

Library preparation for TCR beta used quantitative 5'-RACE with molecular barcodes. TCRdb re-derived calls from the 5' RACE reads in MiXCR, one entry per CDR3 protein. This sample has approximately 500,000 distinct CDR3 sequences, with 9.5% to 15% found just once. This CDR3 is built from 16 residues. This clonotype was detected a few times. Its antigen is unknown. The rearrangement links TRBV21-1 to TRBJ1-1; TRBD1 was called by the table and not checked on the DNA. TRBV21-1 is designated a pseudogene. The origin of this receptor is a male donor with ankylosing spondylitis. The material sequenced was blood, either unsorted or a sorted T cell fraction (not recorded which). In DNA, the CDR3 is TGTGCCAGCAGCACCGAACAGGGGGCGATTGACACTGAAGCTTTCTTT. Protein: CASSTEQGAIDTEAFF.